This TCR beta chain was recorded in a study of OX40 agonist ivuxolimab in advanced cancers. Profiling relied on immunoSEQ multiplex PCR, and the TCRdb table lists in-frame clones only, not all of them. The profile covers 80,000 to 100,000 clones, with approximately 90% appearing a single time and 0.7% to 0.9% taken by the ten largest. The length of the CDR3 is 14 residues. Trimming cost V 0 bases and J 4 bases; bases outside gene matches: 2. Germline-derived CDR1 and CDR2 are KGHSH and LQKENI. The chain carries TRBV18 and TRBJ2-5; 7 bases line up with TRBD2. Sequencing was performed on CD4+ or CD8+ T cells sorted from blood, taken in a trial of the OX40 agonist ivuxolimab. The clonotype was recovered from an adult with an advanced solid tumor such as melanoma, head and neck, liver or kidney cancer. CDR3 nucleotides: TGTGCCAGCTCACCACCGGGAGGGAGAGAGACCCAGTACTTC. Amino acid sequence: CASSPPGGRETQYF.